This T cell receptor (beta chain) is drawn from a study of T cell responses to AZD1222 COVID-19 vaccine. Study background: Timing groups of about 4 and about 12 weeks for second doses were pooled.

Sequencing used immunoSEQ multiplex PCR; TCRdb keeps in-frame clones, though not all of them. Of 100,000 to 150,000 clones in the sample, 90% were seen once. This clone was seen just once. Antigen specificity is unknown. Whole-study results and caveats: Compared with day 0, the breadth and depth of the Spike-specific TCR repertoire rose significantly after two doses of AZD1222.

The sequenced sample was peripheral blood, obtained on day 0 of AZD1222 vaccination. This TCR derives from an adult in good health.

This CDR3 is CATSDDPGTENTGELFF. CDR3 bases: TGTGCCACCAGTGACGATCCCGGGACGGAGAACACCGGGGAGCTGTTTTTT. This chain connects TRBV24-1 to TRBJ2-2; either TRBD1 or TRBD2 may supply D (5 bases each). The CDR3 has 17 amino acids. Germline V gene data show CDR1 as KGHDR and CDR2 as SFDVKD. Trimming removed 4 bases at V and 1 base at J, with 15 bases between.